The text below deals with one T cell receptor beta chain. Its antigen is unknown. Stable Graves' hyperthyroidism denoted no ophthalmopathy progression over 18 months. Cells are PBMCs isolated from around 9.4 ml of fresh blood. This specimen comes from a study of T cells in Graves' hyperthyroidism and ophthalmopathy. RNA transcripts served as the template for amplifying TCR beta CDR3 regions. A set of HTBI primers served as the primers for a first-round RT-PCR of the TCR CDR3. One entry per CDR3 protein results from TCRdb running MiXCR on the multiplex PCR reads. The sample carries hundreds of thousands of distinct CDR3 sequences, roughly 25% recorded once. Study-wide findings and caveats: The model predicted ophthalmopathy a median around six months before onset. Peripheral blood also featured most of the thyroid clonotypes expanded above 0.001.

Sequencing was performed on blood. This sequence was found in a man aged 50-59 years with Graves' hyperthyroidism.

Here the CDR3 DNA reads TGTGCCAGCAGCTCAGGCAGGGGTGGCCAAGAGACCCAGTACTTC. Residues: CASSSGRGGQETQYF. This chain links TRBV7-3 with TRBJ2-5; D might be TRBD1 (6 bases). CDR3 length: 15 amino acids. Looked up from germline, CDR1 is SGHTA and CDR2 is FQGTGA. V was cut by 4 bases and J by 1 base, with 13 bases left in between.